A single sample gave rise to the 18 T cell receptor beta chains below, sequenced in a study of control samples from healthy donors and cancer patients. Using immunoSEQ multiplex PCR, the repertoire was profiled, and TCRdb retains in-frame clones only, with some absent. The sample lists about 140,000 clones; less than 95% were seen once. The sample comprised blood. These receptors all stem from a man aged 18 to 29 in good health.

This sequence joins TRBV28 and TRBJ1-1; no reliable D call. Looked up from germline, CDR1 is MDHEN and CDR2 is SYDVKM. The ends were cut back, 3 bases at V and 3 bases at J, with 5 bases in the middle. The CDR3 covers 12 residues. In DNA form, the CDR3 reads TGTGCCAGCAGTTTGGGGTACACTGAAGCTTTCTTT. It translates to CASSLGYTEAFF.

The rearrangement links TRBV2 to TRBJ1-6; the match to TRBD1 covers 7 bases. There are 12 residues in the CDR3. Losses at the gene ends were 6 bases for V and 14 bases for J; bases not matched to a gene: 7. Per the germline V gene, CDR1 is SNHLY and CDR2 is FYNNEI. For the CDR3, the DNA is TGTGCCAGCAGAGACAGGGATTACACCCTCCACTTT. Its protein product is CASRDRDYTLHF.

This clone was observed a handful of times. This chain links TRBV19 with TRBJ1-2; D is undetermined. V lost 0 bases, J lost 6 bases, and 8 bases lay in between. Germline lookup yields CDR1 LNHDA and CDR2 SQIVND (reference sequence). The CDR3 spans 13 residues. DNA for the CDR3: TGTGCCAGTAGTATAGACAAGAGGGATGGCTACACCTTC. This gives the protein CASSIDKRDGYTF.

The J gene is TRBJ1-1, the V gene TRBV11-2; D gene uncertain. V shed 1 base and J shed 4 bases, with 10 bases lying between them. Germline V CDR1 and CDR2: SGHAT, FQNNGV. The CDR3 is 14 amino acids. Written as DNA, the CDR3 is TGTGCCAGCAGCTTAGGAGGGTTGGGCACTGAAGCTTTCTTT. This sequence encodes CASSLGGLGTEAFF.

This clone showed up just a few times. The gene calls are TRBV5-4 and TRBJ2-5; TRBD1 is a possible D gene (6 bases). The CDR3 runs 14 residues. In germline, CDR1 is SGHNT, CDR2 YYREEE (reference sequence). V shed 1 base and J shed 2 bases, with 9 bases lying between them. CDR3 nucleotide sequence: TGTGCCAGCAGCTTGTACAGGGAACAAGAGACCCAGTACTTC. Translation: CASSLYREQETQYF.

The V gene is TRBV5-4, the J gene TRBJ2-3; no firm D call. CDR1 and CDR2 from the germline V gene are SGHNT and YYREEE (reference sequence). This CDR3 has 15 amino acids. V was shortened by 0 bases and J by 1 base, with 9 bases between the two germline ends. The CDR3 here is CASSLGEKGTDTQYF. The CDR3 DNA reads TGTGCCAGCAGCTTGGGTGAGAAAGGCACAGATACGCAGTATTTT.

The chain couples TRBV9 to TRBJ2-5; 8 nucleotides match TRBD1. Germline CDR1 and CDR2: SGDLS and YYNGEE. The CDR3 has 15 residues. The V and J ends lost 6 bases and 0 bases, in that order; junction bases with no gene match: 7. CDR3 amino acids: CASTRQGLNQETQYF. CDR3 bases: TGTGCCAGCACCCGACAGGGGCTGAACCAAGAGACCCAGTACTTC.

The chain recombines TRBV7-6 with TRBJ1-4; D is uncertain. The CDR3 runs to 16 residues. The germline gives CDR1 SGHVS, CDR2 FNYEAQ. V was cut by 4 bases and J by 11 bases, with 23 bases left in between. The CDR3, as DNA: TGTGCCAGCAGCTACATAACACAAGATGGAATGAAGAAACTGTTTTTT. Amino acid sequence: CASSYITQDGMKKLFF.

This clone was seen ten or more times. The genes are TRBV30 and TRBJ1-5; D unresolved. Germline V lookup: CDR1 GTSNPN, CDR2 SVGIG (reference sequence). The length of the CDR3 is 16 residues. V lost 2 bases to trimming and J lost 1 base, with 15 bases between them. DNA for the CDR3: TGTGCCTGGAGTTATGGGTGGACGTCAAGCAATCAGCCCCAGCATTTT. Protein: CAWSYGWTSSNQPQHF.

The gene calls are TRBV7-3 and TRBJ2-3, with D maybe TRBD1 (6 bases). The germline gives CDR1 SGHTA, CDR2 FQGTGA. This CDR3 has 14 amino acids. V was trimmed by 5 bases and J by 2 bases, leaving 11 bases between them. CDR3 DNA sequence: TGTGCCAGCAGCCCCCAGGGGATCACAGATACGCAGTATTTT. This gives the protein CASSPQGITDTQYF. Variable domain in full (rest from reference TRBV7-3 and TRBJ2-3): GAGVSQTPSNKVTEKGKYVELRCDPISGHTALYWYRQSLGQGPEFLIYFQGTGAADDSGLPNDRFFAVRPEGSVSTLKIQRTERGDSAVYLCASSPQGITDTQYFGPGTRLTVL.

The chain combines TRBV5-1 with TRBJ2-2, with D uncertain. Germline V gives CDR1 SGHRS, CDR2 YFSETQ. The CDR3 is made up of 16 amino acids. V dropped 0 bases and J dropped 4 bases, with 13 bases sitting between them. CDR3: CASSLEGSQTTGELFF. The DNA for the CDR3 is TGCGCCAGCAGCTTGGAAGGCAGCCAAACCACCGGGGAGCTGTTTTTT.

This clone was seen once. J is TRBJ2-7 and V is TRBV19, with a tentative D call TRBD1 (6 bases). The germline CDR1 and CDR2 sequences are LNHDA and SQIVND (reference sequence). CDR3 length equals 14 residues. Trimming pared 1 base from V and 5 bases from J, leaving 12 bases between. The CDR3 is CASSIGGLEDEQYF. The CDR3 DNA sequence: TGTGCCAGTAGTATAGGGGGGCTCGAAGACGAGCAGTACTTC.

The rearrangement links TRBV27 to TRBJ2-7; D assignment may be TRBD1 or TRBD2 (6 bases each). The germline CDR1 and CDR2 sequences are MNHEY and SMNVEV (reference sequence). The CDR3 extends over 16 amino acids. Between the trimmed V and J ends, which lost 2 bases and 2 bases, there was a span of 16 bases. This CDR3 reads CASSLGGTYPTYEQYF. As DNA, the CDR3 is TGTGCCAGCAGTTTAGGCGGGACATACCCTACCTACGAGCAGTACTTC.

The genes are TRBV5-5 and TRBJ1-1, with a possible D match to TRBD1 (6 bases). The germline gives CDR1 SGHKS, CDR2 YYEKEE (reference sequence). The CDR3 has 17 amino acids. V was clipped by 1 base and J by 0 bases, with 16 bases between them. The CDR3 reads CASSLIDRIVVNTEAFF. For the CDR3, the DNA is TGTGCCAGCAGCTTGATTGACAGGATCGTAGTGAACACTGAAGCTTTCTTT.

This clone has just one count. The chain links TRBV30 to TRBJ2-1; 10 positions agree with TRBD1. Germline values: CDR1 GTSNPN, CDR2 SVGIG (reference sequence). This CDR3 has 17 amino acids. With V trimmed by 1 base and J by 6 bases, 12 bases remained unmatched. CDR3 protein: CAWSALYRDRGVNEQFF. The CDR3, as DNA: TGTGCCTGGAGTGCGCTTTATAGGGACAGGGGTGTCAATGAGCAGTTCTTC.

The chain combines TRBV19 with TRBJ1-2; unclear D gene. The CDR3 covers 14 residues. Germline CDR1 LNHDA, CDR2 SQIVND (reference sequence). Trimming took 7 bases from V and 6 from J, leaving 18 bases between them. The CDR3 protein is CASMNGREMDGYTF. CDR3 DNA sequence: TGTGCCAGTATGAATGGACGGGAAATGGATGGCTACACCTTC.

CDR3: CASSQGAADTDTQYF. The CDR3 DNA reads as TGCGCCAGCAGCCAAGGGGCGGCGGACACAGATACGCAGTATTTT. V usage is TRBV4-1 and J usage is TRBJ2-3; D uncertain. The CDR3 covers 15 residues. V lost 1 base and J lost 2, with 10 bases in between. In germline, CDR1 is MGHRA, CDR2 YSYEKL.

The chain carries TRBV18 and TRBJ2-1; D unresolved. Per the germline V gene, CDR1 is KGHSH and CDR2 is LQKENI. V dropped 3 bases and J dropped 8 bases, with 14 bases sitting between them. The CDR3 is 14 amino acids. In DNA, the CDR3 is TGTGCCAGCTCACCCCCCCCGACGGGTGATGAGCAGTTCTTC. This codes for CASSPPPTGDEQFF.